This T cell receptor beta chain was identified in a study of T cells in Graves' hyperthyroidism and ophthalmopathy. Study summary: Peripheral blood collection took place at initial diagnosis, before any treatment. Study observations and caveats: Ophthalmopathy prediction by the model preceded onset by a median about 6.3 months.

Amplified TCR beta CDR3 regions came from RNA transcripts. A first-round RT-PCR of the TCR CDR3 used the HTBI primer set. MiXCR, run by TCRdb on the multiplex PCR reads, gives a single entry per CDR3 protein. The table records some 600,000 distinct CDR3 sequences, roughly 13% of them present only once. For the diagnoses, clinical symptoms, serum thyroxine and TRAb, thyroid ultrasound and orbital computed tomography were used. Any symptoms of ophthalmopathy came after the first hyperthyroidism diagnosis, from which the blood sample dates. The germline CDR1 and CDR2 sequences are SGHRS and YFSETQ. The J segment lost 6 bases and the V segment lost 0 bases, leaving 7 bases of the junction unmatched. This CDR3 is built from 15 residues. This clonotype was detected many times. Its target is unknown.

The sequenced material came from blood. The receptor was derived from a woman aged 25 to 39 with Graves' hyperthyroidism that later progressed to Graves' ophthalmopathy. V usage is TRBV5-1 and J usage is TRBJ2-7, with 9 bases lining up with TRBD1. CDR3 amino acids: CASSLVLGTGPEQYF. The CDR3 DNA is TGCGCCAGCAGCTTGGTGCTCGGGACAGGGCCCGAGCAGTACTTC.